A single sample is the source of the 21 T cell receptor beta chains below, sequenced in a study of tumor and adjacent non-tumor tissue in lung cancer. This sample's RNA came from whole unsorted tissue. Distant lung tissue was collected more than 3 cm away from the tumor edge. TCRbeta libraries were built with three rounds of nested PCR, modified from ARM-PCR. TCRdb used MiXCR to reprocess the multiplex PCR reads, holding one entry per CDR3 protein. The table has more than 35,000 distinct CDR3 sequences, roughly three fifths seen once. The specimen sequenced was distant non-tumor lung tissue. The source of these receptors is a woman between 40 and 55 years old with non-small cell lung cancer.

The chain joins TRBV5-8 to TRBJ1-4; a possible D gene is TRBD1 (6 bases). CDR3 length equals 15 residues. CDR1 SGHTS and CDR2 YDEGEE come from the germline V gene. V shed 0 bases and J shed 6 bases, with 12 bases lying between them. The CDR3 DNA reads TGTGCCAGCAGCTTGGCCAGGGGAGGATATGAAAAACTGTTTTTT. Its protein is CASSLARGGYEKLFF.

This clonotype was seen more than once but under ten times. A single base separates this from a much larger clone, so it may be a read error. The CDR3 here is CASRPGQKPGELFF. The CDR3 DNA is TGTGCCAGCAGACCGGGACAGAAGCCCGGGGAGCTGTTTTTT. The chain carries TRBV12-3 or TRBV12-4 and TRBJ2-2, with TRBD1 identical over 7 bases. This CDR3 has 14 amino acids. The V gene end was trimmed by 6 bases and the J gene end by 6 bases; junction bases not matched to a gene: 7.

Remarks on this clonotype: A much larger clone lies a single base off, so this may be a read error. CDR3 sequence: CASTLVLEQYF. The CDR3 DNA follows: TGTGCCAGCACGTTGGTGCTCGAGCAGTACTTC. The V gene is TRBV12-3 or TRBV12-4, the J gene TRBJ2-7; D remains unclear. The V and J ends lost 7 bases and 6 bases respectively, with 10 bases between them. The CDR3 is 11 residues long.

The chain joins TRBV28 to TRBJ2-3, with D possibly being TRBD1 or TRBD2 (5 bases each). The germline gives CDR1 MDHEN, CDR2 SYDVKM. Trimming removed 6 bases from V and 2 bases from J, with 18 bases in between. The CDR3 covers 16 residues. The CDR3 region has the DNA TGTGCCAGCAGACAGCATGGGGGAACTAACACAGATACGCAGTATTTT. Residues: CASRQHGGTNTDTQYF. The full variable domain, its missing parts supplied by reference TRBV28 and TRBJ2-3, is DVKVTQSSRYLVKRTGEKVFLECVQDMDHENMFWYRQDPGLGLRLIYFSYDVKMKEKGDIPEGYSVSREKKERFSLILESASTNQTSMYLCASRQHGGTNTDTQYFGPGTRLTVL.

This clonotype came up once. At one end, the junction sequence differs from germline, possibly due to a read error. This chain connects TRBV10-2 to TRBJ2-7; TRBD1 might be the D (5 bases). Germline assignment: CDR1 WSHSY and CDR2 SAAADI. The CDR3 totals 12 residues. The CDR3 sequence: CAGSVRVNAQYF. The DNA of the CDR3 is TGCGCCGGCAGCGTCAGGGTCAACGCGCAGTACTTC.

The rearrangement links TRBV29-1 to TRBJ2-1; 7 nucleotides line up with TRBD2. The CDR3 is 15 residues long. Per the germline V gene, CDR1 is SQVTM and CDR2 is ANQGSEA. With V trimmed by 0 bases and J by 16 bases, 18 bases remained unmatched. CDR3 sequence reads: CSVEDPRGRNNEYFF. CDR3 DNA sequence: TGCAGCGTTGAAGATCCGCGCGGGAGAAACAATGAGTACTTCTTC.

About this clonotype itself: A much larger clone differs by one base, so this may be a read error. The CDR3 DNA reads TGCAGTGTTCTTGGGGAGAATTCACCCCTCCACTTT. This codes for CSVLGENSPLHF. J is TRBJ1-6 and V is TRBV20-1; D call uncertain. V lost 7 bases and J 7 bases, leaving 11 bases between the germline ends. The CDR3 totals 12 residues. The germline V gene has CDR1 DFQATT and CDR2 SNEGSKA (reference sequence).

In regard to this clonotype: Mismatch with germline at one junction end may stem from a read error. The chain joins TRBV10-3 to TRBJ2-4; no definite D call. The CDR3 contains 12 residues. In germline, CDR1 is ENHRY, CDR2 SYGVKD. DNA of the CDR3: TGTGCCGTCAGTGAGTCTGGGCGGCTTAAGTACTTC. Translating it yields CAVSESGRLKYF.

Concerning this clonotype: Relative to the germline gene, one junction end is altered; a read error may explain this. V usage is TRBV11-2 and J usage is TRBJ2-6; TRBD2 is a possible D gene (5 bases). The CDR3 length is 15 residues. Germline V gene lookup returns CDR1 SGHAT and CDR2 FQNNGV. The CDR3 DNA sequence: TGTGCCAGCAGTTTCACAGTGTCTGAGGGCAACGTCCTGGCTTTC. It is translated as CASSFTVSEGNVLAF.

With respect to this clonotype: Germline and junction disagree at one end, which may indicate a read error. CDR3 loop: CASSPDRSGIDTQYF. CDR3 DNA: TGTGCCAGCAGCCCCGACAGATCAGGTATAGATACGCAGTATTTT. The chain uses TRBV10-2 and TRBJ2-3, with D perhaps TRBD1 (5 bases). There are 15 residues in the CDR3. Germline loops: CDR1 WSHSY, CDR2 SAAADI.

In its sample, this clonotype is medium-sized. The chain uses TRBV11-2 and TRBJ2-7, with TRBD2 matching over 11 bases. The V and J ends lost 2 bases and 5 bases, in that order; junction bases with no gene match: 5. Germline CDR1 is SGHAT and CDR2 is FQNNGV. This CDR3 is built from 15 residues. CDR3 in DNA: TGTGCCAGCAGCTTATCTGGGACTAGCGGTGACGAGCAGTACTTC. Translating it yields CASSLSGTSGDEQYF.

With regard to this clonotype: With a much larger clone just one base away, this may be a read error. The CDR3 DNA reads as TGTGCCACCAGCTTAGAACTAGCGGGAGGGCCAGGGAACAATGAGCAGTTCTTC. It codes for CATSLELAGGPGNNEQFF. The chain uses TRBV7-2 and TRBJ2-1; 13 nucleotides align to TRBD2. The CDR3 contains 18 residues. Germline V lookup: CDR1 SGHTA, CDR2 FQGNSA.

Note on this clonotype: Likely a read error: the CDR3 ends without its conserved phenylalanine or tryptophan. The chain uses TRBV20-1 and TRBJ2-4; maybe TRBD1 (5 bases). The CDR3 spans 15 residues. Germline loops: CDR1 DFQATT, CDR2 SNEGSKA (reference sequence). Trimming took 0 bases from V and 8 from J, leaving 17 bases between them. The CDR3 DNA sequence: TGCAGTGCTAGAGACGTATCACAGGCCCTGGACATTCAGTACCTC. Amino acids: CSARDVSQALDIQYL.

J is TRBJ1-6 and V is TRBV20-1, with a tentative D call TRBD1 (5 bases). This CDR3 is built from 12 residues. CDR1 is DFQATT and CDR2 is SNEGSKA in the germline V gene (reference sequence). CDR3: CARGLEYSPLHF. Here the CDR3 DNA reads TGCGCAAGGGGTTTAGAATATTCACCCCTCCACTTT.

The chain has TRBV11-3 and TRBJ2-7; 15 positions agree with TRBD2. CDR3 length: 14 amino acids. V lost 5 bases to trimming and J lost 6 bases; unmatched junction nucleotides: 2. From germline, CDR1 is SGHNT and CDR2 YENEEA. CDR3 nucleotides: TGTGCCAGCAGCCAGGGACTAGCGGGGGGCGAGCAGTACTTC. Translation: CASSQGLAGGEQYF.

The chain employs TRBV30 and TRBJ1-6, with TRBD1 matching over 9 bases. The germline gives CDR1 GTSNPN, CDR2 SVGIG (reference sequence). The V and J ends lost 8 bases and 7 bases, in that order; junction bases with no gene match: 15. This CDR3 has 16 amino acids. The CDR3 reads CARGHLRQGGNSPLHF. The CDR3, as DNA: TGTGCCCGGGGCCACCTACGACAGGGGGGAAATTCACCCCTCCACTTT.

This clonotype came up a few times. One end of the junction varies from germline; a read error may be responsible. CDR3 bases: TGTGCCAGCAGCCCCGGTTCGATGGGACTAGCGCTAACCGGGGGGCTGTTTTTT. It specifies CASSPGSMGLALTGGLFF. The chain employs TRBV11-1 and TRBJ2-2; 10 bases map to TRBD2. Germline loops: CDR1 SGHAT, CDR2 FQDESV (reference sequence). The CDR3 runs to 18 residues.

Remarks on this clonotype: A junction boundary mismatches the germline segment, possibly from a read error. The J gene is TRBJ2-2, the V gene TRBV19; possibly TRBD2 for D (5 bases). CDR3 length: 13 amino acids. The germline gives CDR1 LNHDA, CDR2 SQIVND (reference sequence). The CDR3 loop is CASTEPFTGELFF. The CDR3 DNA reads as TGTGCCAGTACCGAACCGTTCACCGGGGAGCTGTTCTTT.

Note on this clonotype: Lacking the conserved final phenylalanine or tryptophan, this CDR3 likely reflects a read error. This chain connects TRBV29-1 to TRBJ2-7; TRBD2 matches at 7 bases. The CDR3 covers 13 residues. CDR1 is SQVTM, CDR2 ANQGSEA, per germline. CDR3 bases: TGCAACGTTCTACTAGCGTTGACCTACGAGCAGTACCTC. Translating gives CNVLLALTYEQYL.

As regards this clonotype: This clone may be a read error of a much larger clone one base away. Here the CDR3 reads CASGDRDRGADTQYF. CDR3 DNA: TGTGCCAGCGGGGACCGGGACAGGGGTGCAGATACGCAGTATTTT. The J gene is TRBJ2-3, the V gene TRBV6-5; 10 nucleotides match TRBD1. J was trimmed by 4 bases and V by 8 bases; bases with no gene match: 9. In germline, CDR1 is MNHEY, CDR2 SVGAGI. The CDR3 spans 15 residues.

The chain links TRBV6-1 to TRBJ2-3, with 8 positions matching TRBD2. Per germline, CDR1 MNHNS and CDR2 SASEGT. The junction had 21 bases not matched to a gene; V was cut back by 11 bases and J by 14 bases. This CDR3 region has 14 residues. CDR3 in DNA: TGTGCCGGTGAGAGCGGGGGCCGGATTGGTATGCTGTATTTT. Translating it yields CAGESGGRIGMLYF.